This TCR beta chain appears in the sequencing data of a study of vaccination and CD4 T cells after COVID-19. The treatment is: approximately nine-day PBMC culture with coronavirus spike peptide pools or control peptides (ViraFEST assay). CD4+ T lymphocytes from the unexposed donor were collected before the COVID-19 pandemic (2011-2018). Of note for this clonotype: Its target is not known.

V was pared by 2 bases and J by 5 bases, with 13 bases between. Germline loops: CDR1 LNHDA, CDR2 SQIVND (reference sequence). The CDR3 extends over 14 amino acids. Once obtained from cultured CD4+ T cells, the DNA was sequenced using the Oncomine TCR Beta short-read assay. TCRdb used MiXCR to reprocess the PCR reads, holding one entry per CDR3 protein. The sample comprises fewer than 8,500 distinct CDR3 sequences, about half of which are singletons, and around 33% rests with the top ten. What was sequenced was CD4+ T cells from blood, cultured in vitro. This clonotype originated in a human donor in good health. V and J are TRBV19 and TRBJ2-7; D ambiguous. CDR3 sequence: CASSINVGSNEQYF. CDR3 DNA sequence: TGTGCCAGTAGTATAAACGTCGGCAGTAACGAGCAGTACTTC.